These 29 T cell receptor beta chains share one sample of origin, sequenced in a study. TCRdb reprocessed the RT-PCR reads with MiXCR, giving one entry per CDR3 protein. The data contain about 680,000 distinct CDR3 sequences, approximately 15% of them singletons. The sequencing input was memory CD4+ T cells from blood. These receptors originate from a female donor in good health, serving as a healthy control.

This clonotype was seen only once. CDR3 loop: CSARRRGPVPANTGELFF. CDR3 bases: TGCAGTGCTCGAAGAAGGGGCCCCGTACCCGCGAACACCGGGGAGCTGTTTTTT. V and J are TRBV20-1 and TRBJ2-2; TRBD1 might be the D (5 bases). Germline assignment: CDR1 DFQATT and CDR2 SNEGSKA (reference sequence). The length of the CDR3 is 18 residues. Deletions cut 5 bases from V and 0 bases from J, with 22 bases between.

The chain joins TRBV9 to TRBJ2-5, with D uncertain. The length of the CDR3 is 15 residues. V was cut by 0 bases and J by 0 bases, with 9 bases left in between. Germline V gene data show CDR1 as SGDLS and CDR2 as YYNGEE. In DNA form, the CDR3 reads TGTGCCAGCAGCGTAGGGAACAGAGACCAAGAGACCCAGTACTTC. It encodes CASSVGNRDQETQYF.

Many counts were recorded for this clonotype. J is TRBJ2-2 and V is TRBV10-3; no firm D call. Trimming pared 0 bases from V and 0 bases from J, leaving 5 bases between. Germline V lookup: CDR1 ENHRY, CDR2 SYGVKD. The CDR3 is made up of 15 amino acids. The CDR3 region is CAISESTPNTGELFF. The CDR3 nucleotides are TGTGCCATCAGTGAGTCTACCCCGAACACCGGGGAGCTGTTTTTT.

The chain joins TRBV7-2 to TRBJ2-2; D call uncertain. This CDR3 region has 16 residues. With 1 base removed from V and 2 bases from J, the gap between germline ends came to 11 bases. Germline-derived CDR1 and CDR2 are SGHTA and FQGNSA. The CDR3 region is CASSLGASGNTGELFF. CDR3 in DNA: TGTGCCAGCAGCTTAGGGGCGTCAGGAAACACCGGGGAGCTGTTTTTT.

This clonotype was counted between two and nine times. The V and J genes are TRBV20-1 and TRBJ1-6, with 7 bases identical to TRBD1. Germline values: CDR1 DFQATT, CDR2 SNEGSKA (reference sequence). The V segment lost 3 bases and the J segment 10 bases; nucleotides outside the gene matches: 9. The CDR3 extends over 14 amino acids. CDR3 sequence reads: CSARRGRQGSPLHF. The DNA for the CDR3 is TGCAGTGCTAGGAGGGGGCGGCAGGGCTCACCCCTCCACTTT.

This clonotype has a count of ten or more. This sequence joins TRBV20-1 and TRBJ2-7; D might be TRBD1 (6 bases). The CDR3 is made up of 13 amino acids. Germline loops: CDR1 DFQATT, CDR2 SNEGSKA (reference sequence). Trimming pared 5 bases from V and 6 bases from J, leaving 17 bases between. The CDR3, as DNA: TGCAGTGCTCCCGACAGGTCTAGGGGCGAGCAGTACTTC. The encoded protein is CSAPDRSRGEQYF.

CDR3 region: CASSPGLDEQYF. DNA of the CDR3: TGTGCCAGCAGCCCCGGACTAGACGAGCAGTACTTC. The J gene is TRBJ2-7, the V gene TRBV2, with TRBD2 matching 7 bases. After removal of 6 bases from V and 5 bases from J, the junction contained 4 bases not matched to a gene. Germline CDR1 and CDR2: SNHLY and FYNNEI. The CDR3 extends over 12 amino acids. Looking up the rest from reference TRBV2 and TRBJ2-7 gives the full variable domain: EPEVTQTPSHQVTQMGQEVILRCVPISNHLYFYWYRQILGQKVEFLVSFYNNEISEKSEIFDDQFSVERPDGSNFTLKIRSTKLEDSAMYFCASSPGLDEQYFGPGTRLTVT.

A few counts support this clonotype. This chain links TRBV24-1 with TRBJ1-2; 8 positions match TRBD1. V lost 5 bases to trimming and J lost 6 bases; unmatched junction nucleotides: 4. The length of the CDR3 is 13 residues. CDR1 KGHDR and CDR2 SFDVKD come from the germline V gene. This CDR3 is CATSAKTGDGYTF. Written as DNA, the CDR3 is TGTGCCACCAGTGCCAAGACAGGGGATGGCTACACCTTC.

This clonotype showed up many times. The CDR3 reads CSGMGTAFTEAFF. DNA of the CDR3: TGCAGCGGAATGGGGACAGCTTTCACTGAAGCTTTCTTT. V and J are TRBV29-1 and TRBJ1-1; 7 bases are a match to TRBD1. CDR3 length equals 13 residues. Germline values: CDR1 SQVTM, CDR2 ANQGSEA. Unmatched junction bases numbered 9, after V lost 7 bases and J lost 4 bases.

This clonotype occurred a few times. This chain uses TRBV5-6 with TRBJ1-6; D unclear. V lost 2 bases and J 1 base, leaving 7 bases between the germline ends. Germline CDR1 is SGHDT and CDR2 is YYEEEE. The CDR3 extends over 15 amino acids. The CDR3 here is CASSFVDSYNSPLHF. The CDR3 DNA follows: TGTGCCAGCAGCTTTGTGGATTCCTATAATTCACCCCTCCACTTT. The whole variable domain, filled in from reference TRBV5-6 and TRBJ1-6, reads DAGVTQSPTHLIKTRGQQVTLRCSPKSGHDTVSWYQQALGQGPQFIFQYYEEEERQRGNFPDRFSGHQFPNYSSELNVNALLLGDSALYLCASSFVDSYNSPLHFGNGTRLTVT.

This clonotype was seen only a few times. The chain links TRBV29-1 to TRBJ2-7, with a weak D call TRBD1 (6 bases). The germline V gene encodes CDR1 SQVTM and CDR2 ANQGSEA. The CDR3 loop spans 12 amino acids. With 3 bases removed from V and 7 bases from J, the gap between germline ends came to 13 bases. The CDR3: CSVEGAGEEQYF. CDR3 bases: TGCAGCGTTGAGGGGGCAGGGGAAGAGCAGTACTTC.

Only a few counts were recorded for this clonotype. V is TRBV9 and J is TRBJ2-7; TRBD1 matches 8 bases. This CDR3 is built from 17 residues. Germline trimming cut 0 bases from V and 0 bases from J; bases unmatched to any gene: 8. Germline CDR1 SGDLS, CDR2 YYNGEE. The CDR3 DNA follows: TGTGCCAGCAGCGTAGGACAGGGGCAAGATTTCTCCTACGAGCAGTACTTC. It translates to CASSVGQGQDFSYEQYF.

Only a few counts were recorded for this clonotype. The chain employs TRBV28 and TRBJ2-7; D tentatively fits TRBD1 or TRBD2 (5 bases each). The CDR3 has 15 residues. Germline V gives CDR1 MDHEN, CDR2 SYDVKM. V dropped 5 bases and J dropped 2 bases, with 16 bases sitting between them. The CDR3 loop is CASSPSGTAPYEQYF. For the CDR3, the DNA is TGTGCCAGCAGTCCCTCCGGGACCGCTCCCTACGAGCAGTACTTC.

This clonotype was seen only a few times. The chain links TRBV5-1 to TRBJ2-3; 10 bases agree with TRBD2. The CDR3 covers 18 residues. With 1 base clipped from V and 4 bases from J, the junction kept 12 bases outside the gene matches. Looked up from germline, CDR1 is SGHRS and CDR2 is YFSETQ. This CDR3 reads CASSLFLAGAQASDTQYF. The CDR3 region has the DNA TGCGCCAGCAGCTTGTTCCTAGCGGGGGCACAAGCGTCAGATACGCAGTATTTT.

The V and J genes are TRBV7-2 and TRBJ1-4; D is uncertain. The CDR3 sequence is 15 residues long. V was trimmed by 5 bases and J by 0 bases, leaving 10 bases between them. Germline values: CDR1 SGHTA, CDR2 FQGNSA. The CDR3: CASSPGPATNEKLFF. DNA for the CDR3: TGTGCCAGCAGCCCCGGGCCCGCAACTAATGAAAAACTGTTTTTT.

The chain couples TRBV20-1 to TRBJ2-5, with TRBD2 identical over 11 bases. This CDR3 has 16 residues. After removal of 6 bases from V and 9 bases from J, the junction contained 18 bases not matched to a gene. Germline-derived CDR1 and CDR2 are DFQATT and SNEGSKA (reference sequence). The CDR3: CSATLAGGTPRGPQYF. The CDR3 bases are TGCAGTGCAACTCTAGCGGGAGGAACCCCAAGGGGTCCCCAGTACTTC.

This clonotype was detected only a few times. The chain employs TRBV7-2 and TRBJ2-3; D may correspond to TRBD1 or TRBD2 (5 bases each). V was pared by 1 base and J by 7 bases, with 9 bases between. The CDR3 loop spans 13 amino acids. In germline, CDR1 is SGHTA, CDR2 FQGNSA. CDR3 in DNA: TGTGCCAGCAGCTTAGGGGGGAGCAATACGCAGTATTTT. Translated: CASSLGGSNTQYF.

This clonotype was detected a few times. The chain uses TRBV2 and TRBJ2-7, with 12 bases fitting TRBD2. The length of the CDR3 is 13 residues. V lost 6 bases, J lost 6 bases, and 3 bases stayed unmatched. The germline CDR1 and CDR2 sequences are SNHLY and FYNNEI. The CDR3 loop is CASSPSGRGEQYF. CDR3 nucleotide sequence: TGTGCCAGCAGCCCTAGCGGGAGGGGCGAGCAGTACTTC.

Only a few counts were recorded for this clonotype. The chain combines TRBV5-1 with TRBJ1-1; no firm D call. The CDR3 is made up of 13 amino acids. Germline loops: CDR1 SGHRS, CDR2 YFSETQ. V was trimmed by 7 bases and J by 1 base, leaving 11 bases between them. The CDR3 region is CASLSQSNTEAFF. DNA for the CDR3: TGCGCCAGCCTGTCGCAGTCGAACACTGAAGCTTTCTTT.

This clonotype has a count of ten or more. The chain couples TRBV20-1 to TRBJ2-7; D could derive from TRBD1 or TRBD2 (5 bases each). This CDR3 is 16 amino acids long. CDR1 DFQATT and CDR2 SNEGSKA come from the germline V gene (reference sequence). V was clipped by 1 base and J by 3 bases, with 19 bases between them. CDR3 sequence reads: CSARATGRHSLYEQYF. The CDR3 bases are TGCAGTGCTAGAGCAACGGGACGGCATTCACTCTACGAGCAGTACTTC.

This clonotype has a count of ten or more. CDR3 bases: TGTGCCAGCAGTTACGACAGGGGGCTGGCCCAGCATTTT. The encoded protein is CASSYDRGLAQHF. This chain uses TRBV6-2 or TRBV6-3 with TRBJ1-5, with 10 bases lining up with TRBD1. Germline CDR1 is MNHEY and CDR2 is SVGEGT. V lost 2 bases and J lost 11; bases outside the gene matches: 3. The CDR3 extends over 13 amino acids.

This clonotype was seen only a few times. CDR3 nucleotides: TGTGCCAGCAGCTTAGTCCTTGAGCAGTTCTTC. The encoded protein is CASSLVLEQFF. The V gene is TRBV11-2, the J gene TRBJ2-1; D is unresolved. The CDR3 sequence is 11 residues long. CDR1 and CDR2 from the germline V gene are SGHAT and FQNNGV. Trimming shortened V by 1 base and J by 9 bases, and 4 bases separated the two germline ends.

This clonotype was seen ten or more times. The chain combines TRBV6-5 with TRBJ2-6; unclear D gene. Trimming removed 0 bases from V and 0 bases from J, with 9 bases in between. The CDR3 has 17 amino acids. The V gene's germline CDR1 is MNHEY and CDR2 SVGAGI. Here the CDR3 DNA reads TGTGCCAGCAGTTACTCTGGCCTGAGCTCTGGGGCCAACGTCCTGACTTTC. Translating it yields CASSYSGLSSGANVLTF.

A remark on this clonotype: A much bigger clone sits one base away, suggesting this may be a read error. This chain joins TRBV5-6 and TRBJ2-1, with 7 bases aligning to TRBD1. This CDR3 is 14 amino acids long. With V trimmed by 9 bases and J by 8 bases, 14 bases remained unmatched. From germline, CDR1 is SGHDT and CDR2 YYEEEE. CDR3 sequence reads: CATTRLGGKDEQFF. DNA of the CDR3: TGTGCCACCACGCGCCTAGGGGGCAAGGATGAGCAGTTCTTC.

CDR3 DNA sequence: TGTGCCAGCAGCACTCGGACCGAAAGTGAGCAGTTCTTC. This sequence encodes CASSTRTESEQFF. The chain employs TRBV9 and TRBJ2-1; D is uncertain. Germline CDR1 is SGDLS and CDR2 is YYNGEE. V was trimmed by 4 bases and J by 9 bases, leaving 14 bases between them. CDR3 length equals 13 residues.

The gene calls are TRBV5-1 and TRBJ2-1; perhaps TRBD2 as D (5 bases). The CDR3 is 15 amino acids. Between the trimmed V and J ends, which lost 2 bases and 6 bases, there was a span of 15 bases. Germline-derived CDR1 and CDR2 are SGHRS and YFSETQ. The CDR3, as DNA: TGCGCCAGCAGCTTACGGGCAGGAGAGGGCAATGAGCAGTTCTTC. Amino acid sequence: CASSLRAGEGNEQFF.

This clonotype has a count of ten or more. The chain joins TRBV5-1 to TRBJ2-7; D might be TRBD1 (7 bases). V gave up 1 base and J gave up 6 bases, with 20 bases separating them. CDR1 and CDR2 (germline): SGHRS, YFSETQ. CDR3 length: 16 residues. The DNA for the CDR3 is TGCGCCAGCAGCTTGCGGGGGTCACAGGGGAATGTCGAGCAGTACTTC. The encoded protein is CASSLRGSQGNVEQYF.

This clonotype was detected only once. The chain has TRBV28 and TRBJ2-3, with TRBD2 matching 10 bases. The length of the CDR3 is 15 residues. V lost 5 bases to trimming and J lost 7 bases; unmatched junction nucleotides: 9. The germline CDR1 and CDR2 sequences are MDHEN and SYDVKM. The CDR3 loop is CASSPLRAGGHTQYF. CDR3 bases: TGTGCCAGCAGTCCACTAAGAGCGGGAGGGCATACGCAGTATTTT.

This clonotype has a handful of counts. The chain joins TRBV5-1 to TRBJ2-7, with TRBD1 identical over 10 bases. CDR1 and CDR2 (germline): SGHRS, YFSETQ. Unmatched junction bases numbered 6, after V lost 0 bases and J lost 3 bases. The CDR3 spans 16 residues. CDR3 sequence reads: CASSLAGTGVNYEQYF. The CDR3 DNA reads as TGCGCCAGCAGCTTGGCCGGGACAGGGGTAAACTACGAGCAGTACTTC.